The T cell receptor beta chain described here comes from a study of regulatory T cells in long-lasting Graves disease. General study points: TRBV28, TRBJ1-2 and TRBJ2-5 were segments that persistent disease favored.

Specified time point: newly diagnosed GD, antithyroid drugs for less than 3 months. Scientists built the TCR library using RNA that was extracted from PBMCs. Arm-PCR of CDR3 regions and iRepertoire HTBI primers were the basis on which TCR beta libraries were built. MiXCR was run by TCRdb on the multiplex PCR reads, yielding one entry per CDR3 protein. This sample has around 230,000 distinct CDR3 sequences, with approximately 20% found just once. This clonotype was detected ten times or more. Its antigen is not identified. V was clipped by 2 bases and J by 2 bases, with 12 bases between them. The length of the CDR3 is 15 residues. CDR1 is ENHRY and CDR2 is SYGVKD in the germline V gene.

The chain recombines TRBV10-3 with TRBJ1-1; D gene uncertain. The sequence came from a female donor with Graves disease. The sequencing used peripheral blood mononuclear cells (PBMCs), collected at new diagnosis, from a patient treated with antithyroid drugs. This CDR3 is CAISEHIRDNTEAFF. The CDR3 nucleotides read TGTGCCATCAGTGAGCATATTAGAGACAACACTGAAGCTTTCTTT.